These 27 T cell receptor beta chains share one sample of origin, sequenced in a study of cytomegalovirus exposure and HLA in healthy donors. The PCR ran on 60 Vbeta and 13 Jbeta primers. Clones were read by immunoSEQ multiplex PCR, and TCRdb kept only the in-frame ones, dropping some. The repertoire consists of about 220,000 clones, with 82% occurring once and the leading ten covering roughly 6%. Sequencing was done on a sample of PBMCs. All receptors derive from a man aged 35 to 55 in good health and CMV-seropositive.

The gene calls are TRBV5-4 and TRBJ1-1, with D tentatively TRBD1 (5 bases). V gave up 0 bases and J gave up 6 bases, with 12 bases separating them. Per the germline V gene, CDR1 is SGHNT and CDR2 is YYREEE (reference sequence). This CDR3 is 14 amino acids long. DNA for the CDR3: TGTGCCAGCAGCTTGGGGGGCTCTTCCCCTGAAGCTTTCTTT. Translating it yields CASSLGGSSPEAFF.

A single count supports this clone. The gene calls are TRBV6-5 and TRBJ2-5; tentative D call: TRBD2 (5 bases). Germline V gene lookup returns CDR1 MNHEY and CDR2 SVGAGI. CDR3 size: 15 residues. V lost 2 bases and J 9 bases, leaving 19 bases between the germline ends. The CDR3 DNA follows: TGTGCCAGCAGTTACAGCCCGGGTTATTTGGAGGCCCAGTACTTC. Its translation: CASSYSPGYLEAQYF.

This rearrangement joins TRBV29-1 to TRBJ1-1, with 7 bases lining up with TRBD1. V was clipped by 3 bases and J by 1 base; unmatched bases: 8. The CDR3 consists of 15 residues. Germline CDR1 and CDR2: SQVTM and ANQGSEA. The CDR3: CSVEVAGTANTEAFF. The CDR3 coding sequence is TGCAGCGTTGAGGTCGCCGGGACAGCGAACACTGAAGCTTTCTTT.

This rearrangement joins TRBV28 to TRBJ1-5; 7 bases map to TRBD1. J was trimmed by 7 bases and V by 8 bases; bases with no gene match: 8. Germline V gene sequence: CDR1 MDHEN, CDR2 SYDVKM. The CDR3 is 13 amino acids. This chain's CDR3 is CASLTGVRQPQHF. The CDR3 coding sequence is TGTGCCAGCCTTACAGGGGTTCGGCAGCCCCAGCATTTT.

This chain links TRBV19 with TRBJ2-3; D is ambiguous. The germline V and J ends were trimmed by 4 bases and 3 bases, with 11 bases remaining between them. The CDR3 totals 14 residues. Germline CDR1 LNHDA, CDR2 SQIVND (reference sequence). This CDR3 is CASSSRLLTDTQYF. CDR3 sequence (DNA): TGTGCCAGTAGTAGTCGACTCCTAACAGATACGCAGTATTTT.

V and J are TRBV19 and TRBJ2-3; possibly TRBD1 for D (5 bases). V lost 7 bases and J 1 base, leaving 9 bases between the germline ends. This CDR3 is 13 amino acids long. In germline, CDR1 is LNHDA, CDR2 SQIVND (reference sequence). CDR3 nucleotides: TGTGCCAGTACCTTAGGGGGCACAGATACGCAGTATTTT. Amino acid sequence: CASTLGGTDTQYF.

V gene TRBV6-6 combines with J gene TRBJ1-5; D is possibly TRBD1 (5 bases). V dropped 7 bases and J dropped 2 bases, with 15 bases sitting between them. The CDR3 extends over 15 amino acids. CDR1 and CDR2 (germline): MNHNY, SVGAGI (reference sequence). CDR3 amino acids: CASTQPLQGNQPQHF. The CDR3 coding sequence is TGTGCCAGCACCCAACCACTACAGGGCAATCAGCCCCAGCATTTT.

The V gene is TRBV6-5, the J gene TRBJ1-5; D is ambiguous. The V gene's germline CDR1 is MNHEY and CDR2 SVGAGI. Trimming shortened V by 7 bases and J by 1 base, and 11 bases separated the two germline ends. The CDR3 loop spans 14 amino acids. This chain's CDR3 is CASTSPGSNQPQHF. In DNA form, the CDR3 reads TGTGCCAGCACTAGCCCGGGAAGCAATCAGCCCCAGCATTTT.

The rearrangement links TRBV7-9 to TRBJ2-1; 9 bases are shared with TRBD2. This CDR3 spans 15 amino acids. Looked up from germline, CDR1 is SEHNR and CDR2 is FQNEAQ (reference sequence). The trim removed 0 bases at V and 7 bases at J, leaving 4 bases unmatched. CDR3: CASSLALAGLNEQFF. For the CDR3, the DNA is TGTGCCAGCAGCTTAGCCCTAGCGGGGCTTAATGAGCAGTTCTTC.

The chain combines TRBV7-9 with TRBJ2-1, with 14 bases fitting TRBD2. Looked up from germline, CDR1 is SEHNR and CDR2 is FQNEAQ (reference sequence). The CDR3 extends over 15 amino acids. J gave up 7 bases and V 3 bases, and 2 bases lay outside the gene matches. The CDR3 DNA follows: TGTGCCAGCAGCTTGGGACTAGCGGGAGAGAATGAGCAGTTCTTC. Protein sequence: CASSLGLAGENEQFF.

The chain is built from TRBV5-1 and TRBJ2-5, with D maybe TRBD1 (6 bases). This CDR3 comprises 12 residues. CDR1 is SGHRS and CDR2 is YFSETQ in the germline V gene. V lost 7 bases and J 4 bases, leaving 11 bases between the germline ends. CDR3 sequence (DNA): TGCGCCAGCGGCTCCAGGGGAGAGACCCAGTACTTC. It is translated as CASGSRGETQYF.

A few counts support this clone. The chain links TRBV10-3 to TRBJ2-7; D remains unclear. There are 15 residues in the CDR3. In germline, CDR1 is ENHRY, CDR2 SYGVKD. The ends were cut back, 8 bases at V and 2 bases at J, with 19 bases in the middle. CDR3 in amino acids: CAIGGGETLTYEQYF. DNA of the CDR3: TGTGCCATCGGCGGTGGTGAGACGCTTACCTACGAGCAGTACTTC.

This clone was detected only a few times. Here the CDR3 DNA reads TGTGCCAGCAGCCCGCGGGAGGACCCCGCGCACAATGAGCAGTTCTTC. This codes for CASSPREDPAHNEQFF. The gene calls are TRBV7-9 and TRBJ2-1; 8 positions agree with TRBD2. The CDR3 runs to 16 residues. The V gene's germline CDR1 is SEHNR and CDR2 FQNEAQ (reference sequence). After removal of 5 bases from V and 5 bases from J, the junction contained 11 bases not matched to a gene.

This clone was seen a few times. V usage is TRBV4-2 and J usage is TRBJ2-7; 14 bases fit TRBD2. The length of the CDR3 is 17 residues. V trimming: 4 bases; J trimming: 2 bases; junction bases outside the gene matches: 7. Per germline, CDR1 LGHNA and CDR2 YNFKEQ. The CDR3 DNA is TGTGCCAGCAGCCTTCGACTAGCGGGAGGGCCCCCCTACGAGCAGTACTTC. Translating gives CASSLRLAGGPPYEQYF.

The V gene is TRBV6-6, the J gene TRBJ1-2; 8 bases map to TRBD1. Trimming at V came to 8 bases and at J to 8 bases, leaving 7 bases not matched to a gene. Per the germline V gene, CDR1 is MNHNY and CDR2 is SVGAGI (reference sequence). This CDR3 contains 12 residues. CDR3 sequence (DNA): TGTGCCAGCTGGGGACAGGAGTTCGGCTACACCTTC. Protein product: CASWGQEFGYTF.

V gene TRBV27 combines with J gene TRBJ1-2; D is ambiguous. In germline, CDR1 is MNHEY, CDR2 SMNVEV (reference sequence). This CDR3 region has 12 residues. Trimming shortened V by 4 bases and J by 7 bases, and 10 bases separated the two germline ends. The CDR3 spells CASSSRAGGYTF. CDR3 sequence (DNA): TGTGCCAGCAGTTCCCGGGCGGGTGGCTACACCTTC.

The chain recombines TRBV4-1 with TRBJ2-2; 15 bases map to TRBD2. The germline V gene encodes CDR1 MGHRA and CDR2 YSYEKL. This CDR3 contains 21 residues. Trimming took 3 bases from V and 5 from J; bases not matched to a gene: 16. The chain's CDR3 is CASSHPGLAGGTQGRTGELFF. The CDR3 DNA is TGCGCCAGCAGCCACCCCGGACTAGCGGGAGGGACCCAGGGGAGGACCGGGGAGCTGTTTTTT.

The chain recombines TRBV13 with TRBJ1-1, with a weak D call TRBD1 (5 bases). V was trimmed by 5 bases and J by 4 bases, leaving 11 bases between them. Per germline, CDR1 PRHDT and CDR2 FYEKMQ (reference sequence). This CDR3 comprises 13 residues. For the CDR3, the DNA is TGTGCCAGCAGCCCACGGGGGGGCACTGAAGCTTTCTTT. This sequence encodes CASSPRGGTEAFF.

The J gene is TRBJ2-7, the V gene TRBV28; D unclear. Germline values: CDR1 MDHEN, CDR2 SYDVKM. V lost 3 bases and J lost 4, with 10 bases in between. The CDR3 has 13 amino acids. The CDR3 sequence is CASSLASEYEQYF. CDR3 DNA sequence: TGTGCCAGCAGTTTGGCTTCGGAGTACGAGCAGTACTTC.

The chain has TRBV5-4 and TRBJ2-7, with 9 bases identical to TRBD1. This CDR3 is built from 14 residues. Germline V gene sequence: CDR1 SGHNT, CDR2 YYREEE (reference sequence). Trimming removed 3 bases from V and 5 bases from J; junction bases left unmatched: 6. Here the CDR3 DNA reads TGTGCCAGCAGCTCCAGGACAGGGGCTCACGAGCAGTACTTC. Protein: CASSSRTGAHEQYF.

V usage is TRBV9 and J usage is TRBJ2-1; TRBD2 aligns across 12 bases. The germline V gene has CDR1 SGDLS and CDR2 YYNGEE. The CDR3 runs 13 residues. The junction had 1 base not matched to a gene; V was cut back by 3 bases and J by 9 bases. For the CDR3, the DNA is TGTGCCAGCAGCGCGGGACTAGCGGGTGAGCAGTTCTTC. Its protein is CASSAGLAGEQFF.

This chain joins TRBV11-3 and TRBJ2-5; D is possibly TRBD2 (5 bases). Germline assignment: CDR1 SGHNT and CDR2 YENEEA. V lost 1 base to trimming and J lost 2 bases, with 17 bases between them. The CDR3 covers 17 residues. Written as DNA, the CDR3 is TGTGCCAGCAGCTTAGCACCCGGGAAGGGAAAGCAAGAGACCCAGTACTTC. This translates into CASSLAPGKGKQETQYF.

The rearrangement uses TRBV5-1 and TRBJ2-1, with TRBD1 matching 11 bases. The CDR3 covers 15 residues. Per germline, CDR1 SGHRS and CDR2 YFSETQ. V trimming: 4 bases; J trimming: 6 bases; junction bases outside the gene matches: 6. CDR3 DNA: TGCGCCAGCAGCCCGGACAGGGGGCGAGGCAATGAGCAGTTCTTC. Translated, it gives CASSPDRGRGNEQFF. Together with reference TRBV5-1 and TRBJ2-1, the CDR3 gives the full variable domain: KAGVTQTPRYLIKTRGQQVTLSCSPISGHRSVSWYQQTPGQGLQFLFEYFSETQRNKGNFPGRFSGRQFSNSRSEMNVSTLELGDSALYLCASSPDRGRGNEQFFGPGTRLTVL.

The chain employs TRBV7-3 and TRBJ2-1, with TRBD2 identical over 10 bases. The V gene end was trimmed by 5 bases and the J gene end by 5 bases; junction bases not matched to a gene: 6. The CDR3 totals 15 residues. Per the germline V gene, CDR1 is SGHTA and CDR2 is FQGTGA. In DNA form, the CDR3 reads TGTGCCAGCAGCCCGGGACTAGCGCGTAACAATGAGCAGTTCTTC. It codes for CASSPGLARNNEQFF. Using reference TRBV7-3 and TRBJ2-1 for the parts outside the CDR3, the full variable domain is GAGVSQTPSNKVTEKGKYVELRCDPISGHTALYWYRQSLGQGPEFLIYFQGTGAADDSGLPNDRFFAVRPEGSVSTLKIQRTERGDSAVYLCASSPGLARNNEQFFGPGTRLTVL.

The gene calls are TRBV11-2 and TRBJ2-5; 9 nucleotides agree with TRBD2. CDR3 length equals 15 residues. V was clipped by 5 bases and J by 1 base; unmatched bases: 5. Germline V gene sequence: CDR1 SGHAT, CDR2 FQNNGV. Here the CDR3 DNA reads TGTGCCAGCAGCCCGCGGACTAGCGTCCAAGAGACCCAGTACTTC. It yields the protein CASSPRTSVQETQYF.

The chain couples TRBV27 to TRBJ2-5, with 7 positions matching TRBD1. The V gene's germline CDR1 is MNHEY and CDR2 SMNVEV (reference sequence). CDR3 length: 14 amino acids. Unmatched junction bases numbered 5, after V lost 6 bases and J lost 1 base. The CDR3, as DNA: TGTGCCAGCAGGCCAACAGGGGTCCAAGAGACCCAGTACTTC. It encodes CASRPTGVQETQYF.

The chain has TRBV10-2 and TRBJ1-1, with D possibly matching TRBD1 (6 bases). CDR1 and CDR2 from the germline V gene are WSHSY and SAAADI. CDR3 length equals 13 residues. The V gene lost 6 bases and the J gene lost 11 bases, with 19 bases spanning the gap. CDR3 DNA: TGCGCCAGCAGGGACGACGCGGGGGCGTGGGCTTTCTTT. It is translated as CASRDDAGAWAFF.